The source of this T cell receptor (beta chain) is a study of shared clonotypes between healthy human individuals. Naive CD8 cells were CD45RO-negative, positively selected for CCR7, excluding terminally differentiated effector memory CD45RA+ cells. With 4 bases clipped from V and 0 bases from J, the junction kept 14 bases outside the gene matches. This CDR3 has 19 amino acids. As originally analysed: Filtering differed because ImmunoSEQ produced junction-only sequences that carried no quality scores. The repertoire was sequenced with immunoSEQ multiplex PCR; TCRdb's copy has only in-frame clones and lacks some. V, J and clone size are taken as reported in that table, and D and trimming were inferred from the DNA itself. The repertoire includes around 700,000 clones, about 92% of them detected once, and nearly 25% sits in the top ten.

The genes are TRBV5-7 and TRBJ2-2; 8 positions match TRBD1. TRBV5-7 is known as an ORF, though its function is uncertain. Sequencing input: naive CD8+ T cells sorted from blood. The receptor comes from a man in his thirties or forties in good health. CDR3 residues: CASSGQGAGWSPNTGELFF. DNA of the CDR3: TGTGCCAGCAGCGGGCAGGGGGCGGGATGGTCTCCGAACACCGGGGAGCTGTTTTTT.